These 14 T cell receptor beta chains came from one sample sequenced in a study of patients and donors after allogeneic stem cell transplantation. TCRdb re-called the RT-PCR reads through MiXCR, storing one row per CDR3 protein. The top ten clones hold 33% of a sample with roughly 180,000 distinct CDR3 sequences, 41% of them seen once. Sequencing used blood, either unsorted or a sorted T cell fraction (not recorded which). These receptors were collected from a human donor who was either an allogeneic HSCT recipient or a stem cell or donor lymphocyte infusion donor (not recorded which). It is not recorded whose cells these are; they may come from a transplant donor.

The rearrangement links TRBV12-3 or TRBV12-4 to TRBJ2-5; 8 nucleotides match TRBD1. The junction had 6 bases not matched to a gene; V was cut back by 7 bases and J by 5 bases. There are 13 residues in the CDR3. The CDR3, as DNA: TGTGCCAGCAATCGACAGGGGAAGGAGACCCAGTACTTC. This encodes CASNRQGKETQYF.

The rearrangement links TRBV21-1 to TRBJ1-6. TRBV21-1 is labeled a pseudogene. The CDR3 length is 15 residues. Here the CDR3 reads CASSKPGGSNSPLHF. The CDR3, as DNA: TGTGCCAGCAGCAAACCAGGAGGGAGTAATTCACCCCTCCACTTT.

The rearrangement joins TRBV10-3 to TRBJ2-1; tentative D call: TRBD2 (6 bases). Trimming took 9 bases from V and 6 from J, leaving 9 bases between them. The CDR3 loop spans 11 amino acids. The germline gives CDR1 ENHRY, CDR2 SYGVKD. CDR3 region: CAISTSNEQFF. DNA for the CDR3: TGTGCCATTTCGACTAGCAATGAGCAGTTCTTC.

The table lists this clonotype with many counts. The chain couples TRBV12-3 or TRBV12-4 to TRBJ1-2, with D perhaps TRBD1 (5 bases). Trimming shortened V by 6 bases and J by 0 bases, and 5 bases separated the two germline ends. The CDR3 totals 12 residues. CDR3 in DNA: TGTGCCAGCAGGACAGCTAACTATGGCTACACCTTC. This gives the protein CASRTANYGYTF.

The chain recombines TRBV2 with TRBJ2-7, with 11 bases identical to TRBD2. The germline gives CDR1 SNHLY, CDR2 FYNNEI. The CDR3 runs to 15 residues. J was trimmed by 1 base and V by 6 bases; bases with no gene match: 5. DNA for the CDR3: TGTGCCAGCAGGCGTACTAGCGGGGGATCCTACGAGCAGTACTTC. It specifies CASRRTSGGSYEQYF.

The chain is built from TRBV20-1 and TRBJ1-1; D is perhaps TRBD1 (6 bases). The ends were cut back, 3 bases at V and 3 bases at J, with 14 bases in the middle. The CDR3 contains 14 residues. Germline CDR1 DFQATT, CDR2 SNEGSKA (reference sequence). CDR3 sequence: CSASTVPGDTEAFF. The CDR3 bases are TGCAGTGCTAGCACTGTTCCAGGGGACACTGAAGCTTTCTTT.

This clonotype has only a few counts. The rearrangement joins TRBV7-2 to TRBJ1-6, with D hard to call. The CDR3 sequence is 12 residues long. Germline V gene sequence: CDR1 SGHTA, CDR2 FQGNSA. Deletions cut 2 bases from V and 10 bases from J, with 6 bases between. This CDR3 reads CASSLRPSPLHF. Written as DNA, the CDR3 is TGTGCCAGCAGCTTAAGACCCTCACCCCTCCACTTT.

The CDR3 DNA reads TGCAGTGCTACTTTAGCGGGACCCACCGGGGAGCTGTTTTTT. It encodes CSATLAGPTGELFF. The chain combines TRBV20-1 with TRBJ2-2, with 8 bases that match TRBD2. This CDR3 region has 14 residues. Germline assignment: CDR1 DFQATT and CDR2 SNEGSKA (reference sequence). V shed 4 bases and J 4 bases; nucleotides not matched to a gene: 5.

The chain couples TRBV14 to TRBJ1-1; maybe TRBD1 (5 bases). Germline V gene lookup returns CDR1 SGHDN and CDR2 FVKESK. The CDR3 runs to 15 residues. V lost 0 bases, J lost 4 bases, and 12 bases lay in between. This CDR3 is CASSQEYRPTTEAFF. CDR3 DNA sequence: TGTGCCAGCAGCCAAGAGTACAGGCCTACCACTGAAGCTTTCTTT.

This clonotype was seen more than once but under ten times. This sequence joins TRBV9 and TRBJ2-5; 13 bases fit TRBD2. V lost 3 bases and J lost 4; bases outside the gene matches: 3. The germline CDR1 and CDR2 sequences are SGDLS and YYNGEE. CDR3 length equals 15 residues. The CDR3, as DNA: TGTGCCAGCAGCGGGACTAGCGGGAGTAGAGAGACCCAGTACTTC. Translation gives CASSGTSGSRETQYF.

V usage is TRBV20-1 and J usage is TRBJ2-7; D might be TRBD2 (5 bases). V was cut by 7 bases and J by 6 bases, with 16 bases left in between. CDR1 DFQATT and CDR2 SNEGSKA come from the germline V gene (reference sequence). CDR3 length: 12 amino acids. The CDR3 protein is CSVSRAGGEQYF. The CDR3 nucleotides are TGCAGTGTAAGTCGGGCAGGAGGCGAGCAGTACTTC.

The sample holds a few counts of this clonotype. The chain uses TRBV5-8 and TRBJ1-2, with D perhaps TRBD1 (5 bases). V lost 1 base and J lost 8, with 18 bases in between. The CDR3 covers 15 residues. CDR1 is SGHTS and CDR2 is YDEGEE in the germline V gene. CDR3 DNA sequence: TGTGCCAGCAGCTTGTGGCAGGGAAACCCTAGGGGCTACACCTTC. It yields the protein CASSLWQGNPRGYTF.

This clonotype was counted only a few times. No DNA is shown, since the ends of the CDR3 on it are uncertain; the CDR3 is the one TCRdb lists. This chain joins TRBV21-1 and TRBJ1-1; the D call of TRBD1 is as the table states it, not checked on the DNA. TRBV21-1 is tagged as a pseudogene. The CDR3 has 15 residues if both end residues are counted. CDR3 protein: CASSKEFAGGTEAFF.

The chain recombines TRBV7-8 with TRBJ2-3; the match to TRBD2 covers 10 bases. Per germline, CDR1 SGHVS and CDR2 FQNEAQ. J was trimmed by 0 bases and V by 5 bases; bases with no gene match: 8. CDR3 length equals 17 residues. For the CDR3, the DNA is TGTGCCAGCAGCCTACGTACTAGCGGGAAAAGCACAGATACGCAGTATTTT. Protein product: CASSLRTSGKSTDTQYF.